The T cell receptor (beta chain) described here comes from a study of T cells after yellow fever vaccination. For the study at large: SMART-Seq v4 Ultra Low Input prepared the low-cell-number fractions.

This clonotype has a handful of counts. This CDR3 is built from 12 residues. V lost 6 bases and J lost 5, with 10 bases in between. In germline, CDR1 is MGHDK, CDR2 SYGVNS. Synthesis of TCR cDNA relied on 5'RACE template switching, which attached a universal primer site and UMIs. A single record per CDR3 protein comes from TCRdb applying MiXCR to the 5' RACE reads. The sample holds some 350,000 distinct CDR3 sequences, about 4% seen once. The sequences come from PBMCs, collected 5 days after the yellow fever booster vaccination. This receptor was obtained from a man younger than 35 who received the YFV17D yellow fever vaccine. This chain uses TRBV25-1 with TRBJ1-1; D gene uncertain. The CDR3 is CASRTSWTEAFF. The CDR3 DNA reads as TGTGCCAGCAGAACGAGTTGGACTGAAGCTTTCTTT. Looking up the rest from reference TRBV25-1 and TRBJ1-1 gives the full variable domain: EADIYQTPRYLVIGTGKKITLECSQTMGHDKMYWYQQDPGMELHLIHYSYGVNSTEKGDLSSESTVSRIRTEHFPLTLESARPSHTSQYLCASRTSWTEAFFGQGTRLTVV.